The 10 T cell receptor beta chains below were found in one sample sequenced in a study of metastatic and nonmetastatic thyroid tumors. All patients were untreated before thyroid surgery. TCRdb re-called the PCR reads via MiXCR. The sample carries fewer than 100,000 clones, about 15% recorded once. Sequencing was done on a sample of blood. Receptors were obtained from a female donor with papillary thyroid cancer or a benign thyroid nodule (not recorded which). Some clones in this sample may be carry-over from other donors' samples.

As for this clone: The same CDR3 arises from other DNA sequences in this sample as well. The chain links TRBV9 to TRBJ2-5; TRBD2 agrees at 10 bases. The CDR3 extends over 16 amino acids. CDR1 and CDR2 (germline): SGDLS, YYNGEE. V lost 2 bases, J lost 4 bases, and 8 bases stayed unmatched. The CDR3 spells CASSVGILAGSETQYF. The CDR3 DNA follows: TGTGCCAGCAGCGTCGGGATACTAGCGGGGTCAGAGACCCAGTACTTC.

This clone was observed a few times. Possible read error: a much larger clone is one base away. J is TRBJ2-3 and V is TRBV11-1; TRBD2 agrees at 11 bases. CDR3 length: 18 residues. Germline V CDR1 and CDR2: SGHAT, FQDESV (reference sequence). The CDR3 DNA sequence: TGTGCCAGCAGCCGACGGGTGGCTAGCGGGGGGTTCACAGATACTCAGTATTTT. Encoded protein: CASSRRVASGGFTDTQYF. Looking up the rest from reference TRBV11-1 and TRBJ2-3 gives the full variable domain: EAEVAQSPRYKITEKSQAVAFWCDPISGHATLYWYRQILGQGPELLVQFQDESVVDDSQLPKDRFSAERLKGVDSTLKIQPAELGDSAMYLCASSRRVASGGFTDTQYFGPGTRLTVL.

In its sample, this clone was seen a few times. CDR3 in DNA: TGTGCCACCATTGCCGGTTCCACAGATACGCAGTATTTT. This encodes CATIAGSTDTQYF. The chain joins TRBV24-1 to TRBJ2-3; no clear D gene. The germline V gene encodes CDR1 KGHDR and CDR2 SFDVKD. There are 13 residues in the CDR3. Between the trimmed V and J ends, which lost 8 bases and 2 bases, there was a span of 10 bases.

This clone was detected ten times or more. The chain links TRBV7-9 to TRBJ1-2, with a tentative D call TRBD1 (6 bases). V lost 6 bases to trimming and J lost 8 bases, with 19 bases between them. This CDR3 is 14 amino acids long. Germline loops: CDR1 SEHNR, CDR2 FQNEAQ (reference sequence). CDR3 residues: CASSAEGGWGGYTF. In DNA, the CDR3 is TGTGCCAGCAGTGCCGAGGGGGGTTGGGGAGGCTACACCTTC.

The genes are TRBV27 and TRBJ2-5; D perhaps matches TRBD2 (6 bases). The V and J ends lost 5 bases and 5 bases respectively, with 24 bases between them. The CDR3 spans 17 residues. Germline CDR1 is MNHEY and CDR2 is SMNVEV (reference sequence). This CDR3 reads CASSPYRDSRTVETQYF. The DNA of the CDR3 is TGTGCCAGCAGTCCATACCGGGACTCCCGGACCGTCGAGACCCAGTACTTC.

This clone turned up a few times. Since a much larger clone is just one base distant, this may be a read error. The V call is TRBV10-2, the J call TRBJ1-6; no clear D gene. V was cut by 5 bases and J by 2 bases, with 19 bases left in between. The CDR3 is made up of 18 amino acids. Germline V gene data show CDR1 as WSHSY and CDR2 as SAAADI. This CDR3 is CASSYRALDSTYNSPLHF. The CDR3, as DNA: TGCGCCAGCAGTTATAGGGCGTTGGATTCGACCTATAATTCACCCCTCCACTTT.

A few counts support this clone. A much more abundant neighbour one base away suggests this may be a read error. Other DNA sequences in this specimen translate into the identical CDR3. V usage is TRBV6-1 and J usage is TRBJ2-3; a weak D match, TRBD1 (7 bases). The V gene's germline CDR1 is MNHNS and CDR2 SASEGT. The CDR3 has 14 residues. The CDR3 DNA reads as TGTGCCAGCAGACCGACAGGGAGGACAGATACTCAGTATTTT. It yields the protein CASRPTGRTDTQYF.

There are many counts of this clone. The rearrangement links TRBV11-2 to TRBJ2-1, with 11 positions matching TRBD1. Germline V gene lookup returns CDR1 SGHAT and CDR2 FQNNGV. The CDR3 spans 14 residues. The J segment lost 5 bases and the V segment lost 3 bases, leaving 0 bases of the junction unmatched. CDR3 in amino acids: CASSLGQGDNEQFF. CDR3 DNA sequence: TGTGCCAGCAGCTTGGGACAGGGGGACAATGAGCAGTTCTTC.

This clone was observed a few times. The chain couples TRBV27 to TRBJ2-2, with D possibly TRBD2 on 5 matching bases. The V end lost 7 bases, the J end lost 17 bases, and 29 bases lay between the germline ends. In germline, CDR1 is MNHEY, CDR2 SMNVEV (reference sequence). The CDR3 spans 15 residues. The CDR3 coding sequence is TGTGCCAGCACCGTCATCCCCACGAACACCGGGGATCTTTTTTTT. Its translation is CASTVIPTNTGDLFF.

This clone was recorded many times. V and J are TRBV5-5 and TRBJ2-3; D perhaps matches TRBD1 (5 bases). The CDR3 extends over 14 amino acids. Trimming cost V 3 bases and J 0 bases, with 8 bases left between them. Germline CDR1 and CDR2: SGHKS and YYEKEE (reference sequence). The CDR3 bases are TGTGCCAGCAGCTGGAGACAGAGCACAGATACGCAGTATTTT. This sequence encodes CASSWRQSTDTQYF.